This TCR beta chain was sequenced for a study of OX40 agonist ivuxolimab in advanced cancers. Study as a whole: The study gave patients intravenous ivuxolimab at 0.01 to 10 mg/kg every 2 weeks.

Profiling relied on immunoSEQ multiplex PCR, and the TCRdb table lists in-frame clones only, not all of them. The repertoire includes 95,000 to 100,000 clones, about 80% of them detected once, and around 1.6% sits in the top ten. Germline CDR1 is MDHEN and CDR2 is SYDVKM. Trimming pared 2 bases from V and 3 bases from J, leaving 13 bases between. There are 15 residues in the CDR3. The sequencing here drew on CD4+ or CD8+ T cells sorted from blood, taken in a trial of the OX40 agonist ivuxolimab. The sequence was obtained from an adult with an advanced solid tumor such as melanoma, head and neck, liver or kidney cancer. V is TRBV28 and J is TRBJ1-1; tentative D call: TRBD1 (5 bases). Written as DNA, the CDR3 is TGTGCCAGCAGTTTAGTAGTGGGGGGGGACACTGAAGCTTTCTTT. Amino acid sequence: CASSLVVGGDTEAFF.